The present TCR beta chain was sequenced within a study of neurological immune-mediated disorders. Whole-study results and caveats: Healthy controls had more TCR clonal expansion than multiple sclerosis, which showed the least, whereas HTLV-1-associated myelopathy showed the most. The multiple sclerosis repertoire cluster was not associated with any clinical or MRI feature, with the authors stating that larger cohorts are needed.

The cDNA was synthesized by means of template-switch 5'RACE, which was carried out with 10-nucleotide random UMIs. TCRdb used MiXCR to reprocess the 5' RACE reads, holding one entry per CDR3 protein. The profile covers approximately 60,000 distinct CDR3 sequences, with roughly 3.7% appearing a single time and roughly 2.6% taken by the ten largest. Unsorted libraries were prepared from 2 million PBMCs held at -80 C. Trimming pared 1 base from V and 4 bases from J, leaving 11 bases between. Germline assignment: CDR1 SGHRS and CDR2 YFSETQ. CDR3 size: 14 residues. This clonotype came up many times. Its target is not known.

The rearrangement joins TRBV5-1 to TRBJ2-5, with unresolved D. The sequenced material came from PBMCs. This TCR was recovered from a man aged 45-65 years with multiple sclerosis. The CDR3 region has the DNA TGCGCCAGCAGCTTGTCCCCAGCAACAGAGACCCAGTACTTC. This codes for CASSLSPATETQYF.